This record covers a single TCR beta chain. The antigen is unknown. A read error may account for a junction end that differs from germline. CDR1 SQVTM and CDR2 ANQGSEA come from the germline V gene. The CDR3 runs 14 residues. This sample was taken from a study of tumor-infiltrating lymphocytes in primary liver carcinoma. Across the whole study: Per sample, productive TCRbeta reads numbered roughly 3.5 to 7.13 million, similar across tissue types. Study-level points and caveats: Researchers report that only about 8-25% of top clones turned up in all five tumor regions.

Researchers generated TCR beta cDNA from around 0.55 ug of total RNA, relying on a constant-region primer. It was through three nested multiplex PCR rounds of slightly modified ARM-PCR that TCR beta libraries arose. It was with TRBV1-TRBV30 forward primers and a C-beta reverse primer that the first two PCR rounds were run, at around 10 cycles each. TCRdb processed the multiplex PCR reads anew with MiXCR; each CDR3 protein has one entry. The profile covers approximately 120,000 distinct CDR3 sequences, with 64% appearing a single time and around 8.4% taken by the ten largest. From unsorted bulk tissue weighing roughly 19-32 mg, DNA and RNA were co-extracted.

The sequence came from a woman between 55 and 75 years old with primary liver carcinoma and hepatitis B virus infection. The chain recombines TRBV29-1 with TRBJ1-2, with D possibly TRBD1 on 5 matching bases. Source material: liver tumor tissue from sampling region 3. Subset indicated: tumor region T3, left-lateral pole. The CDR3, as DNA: TGTAGCGTTGGAGATGGTCCAGGTACAGGTGGCTACACCTTC. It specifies CSVGDGPGTGGYTF.